This T cell receptor (beta chain) stems from a study of identical twins. Findings of the study overall: There is a chance that invariant MAIT and iNKT cells partially muddied zero-insertion analyses. Carriage of fewer insertions was seen in abundant cord blood beta clonotypes, whereas memory repertoires showed none.

This clonotype was counted between two and nine times. Its antigen remains unknown. V gave up 1 base and J gave up 7 bases; unmatched junction bases: 25. CDR3 length: 20 amino acids. MiXCR, run by TCRdb on the 5' RACE reads, gives a single entry per CDR3 protein. This table has some 1,700,000 distinct CDR3 sequences, about 32% appearing once. The genes are TRBV12-3 or TRBV12-4 and TRBJ2-7; 7 nucleotides align to TRBD2. The sample was cord blood. The receptor comes from a newborn girl in good health. The DNA for the CDR3 is TGTGCCAGCAGTTTAGGTCTGGGGGGAGGGCCGCGCGAAAGTTTATATGAGCAGTACTTC. It specifies CASSLGLGGGPRESLYEQYF.